Presented here are 5 T cell receptor beta chains from one specimen sequenced in a study of molecular identifiers for immune sequencing clone quantification. TCRdb fed the PCR reads into MiXCR, producing one record per CDR3 protein. The sample holds 9,500 to 15,000 distinct CDR3 sequences, 15% to 20% seen once. Input material: naive CD8+ T cells from blood, with Jurkat cell RNA spiked in. Subset: FACS-sorted CD8+CD4-CCR7+CD45RA+ naive T cells. Every receptor here comes from a human donor in good health. Some libraries in this study had Jurkat cell RNA spiked in.

This clonotype was detected ten times or more. The chain is built from TRBV30 and TRBJ2-7; 7 nucleotides line up with TRBD2. J lost 4 bases, V lost 1 base, and 1 base had no gene match. Germline V gives CDR1 GTSNPN, CDR2 SVGIG (reference sequence). The CDR3 length is 12 residues. The CDR3 sequence: CAWSASGYEQYF. The CDR3 nucleotides are TGTGCCTGGAGTGCTAGCGGTTACGAGCAGTACTTC.

The V and J genes are TRBV12-3 or TRBV12-4 and TRBJ1-1; D might be TRBD1 (5 bases). V lost 8 bases and J lost 4, with 14 bases in between. The CDR3 loop spans 13 amino acids. CDR3 sequence: CASGWVRGTEAFF. CDR3 nucleotides: TGTGCCAGCGGTTGGGTGAGGGGCACTGAAGCTTTCTTT.

This clonotype is medium-sized (0.01 to 0.1%) within its sample. The rearrangement links TRBV7-8 to TRBJ1-1; D may be TRBD1 (6 bases). CDR1 is SGHVS, CDR2 FQNEAQ, per germline. Between the trimmed V and J ends, which lost 4 bases and 8 bases, there was a span of 8 bases. The CDR3 is 11 amino acids. CDR3 residues: CASSWGAEAFF. DNA for the CDR3: TGTGCCAGCAGCTGGGGGGCAGAAGCTTTCTTT.

This clonotype occurred many times. One end of the junction is discordant with germline, which a read error may explain. The J gene is TRBJ2-6, the V gene TRBV23-1; possible D gene TRBD2, 5 bases. TRBV23-1 counts as an open reading frame of uncertain function. This CDR3 spans 15 amino acids. The CDR3 here is CAGRRLSPGANVLTF. DNA of the CDR3: TGCGCCGGCAGGCGACTATCCCCTGGGGCCAACGTCCTGACTTTC.

The chain is built from TRBV2 and TRBJ2-1; D is unresolved. There are 16 residues in the CDR3. Between the trimmed V and J ends, which lost 2 bases and 0 bases, there was a span of 11 bases. The germline gives CDR1 SNHLY, CDR2 FYNNEI. The CDR3 nucleotides are TGTGCCAGCAGTGAAAACACCCGGAGCTCCTACAATGAGCAGTTCTTC. This translates into CASSENTRSSYNEQFF.